One sample yielded the 23 T cell receptor beta chains listed below, sequenced in a study of blood T cell repertoires in COVID-19 (dated by TCRdb to the early 2020s). Library construction relied on the immunoSEQ multiplex PCR assay. The clones in this table, taken by TCRdb from immuneACCESS, are in-frame only. Not every clone is retained; where verified, under half of the shortfall comes from an unresolved V gene, and the cause of the rest is unknown. The sample includes around 73,000 clones, with 82% observed a single time. Roughly 4% of the sample comes from the top ten. The sequenced sample was peripheral blood. All receptors come from a woman aged 60-70 years with acute or convalescent COVID-19.

The chain employs TRBV27 and TRBJ1-5; D is ambiguous. Germline lookup yields CDR1 MNHEY and CDR2 SMNVEV (reference sequence). Trimming pared 6 bases from V and 0 bases from J, leaving 12 bases between. This CDR3 has 15 residues. The CDR3 spells CASSQFFDSNQPQHF. CDR3 DNA sequence: TGTGCCAGCAGCCAGTTTTTTGATAGCAATCAGCCCCAGCATTTT.

This clone was observed a handful of times. The chain employs TRBV5-5 and TRBJ1-1; D gene ambiguous. Per germline, CDR1 SGHKS and CDR2 YYEKEE (reference sequence). The CDR3 has 13 amino acids. V gave up 0 bases and J gave up 4 bases, with 7 bases separating them. CDR3 nucleotides: TGTGCCAGCAGCTTGGGCCGAGGCACTGAAGCTTTCTTT. Translation gives CASSLGRGTEAFF.

The chain joins TRBV21-1 to TRBJ1-6; no DNA check was done on the table's D call, TRBD1. TRBV21-1 is designated a pseudogene. The CDR3 has 15 residues. CDR3 DNA: TGTGCCAGCCCCGGAGTTGGGACAGGGGTGTCACCCCTCCACTTT. Protein sequence: CASPGVGTGVSPLHF.

The chain links TRBV14 to TRBJ1-4, with TRBD1 identical over 10 bases. This CDR3 region has 18 residues. V gave up 3 bases and J gave up 0 bases; unmatched junction bases: 7. From germline, CDR1 is SGHDN and CDR2 FVKESK. The CDR3 nucleotides are TGTGCCAGCAGCCACCGACAGGGGGCGCCGGCAACTAATGAAAAACTGTTTTTT. Translating it yields CASSHRQGAPATNEKLFF.

The chain uses TRBV28 and TRBJ1-2; D gene uncertain. The V gene lost 3 bases and the J gene lost 5 bases, with 13 bases spanning the gap. The CDR3 spans 14 residues. Germline loops: CDR1 MDHEN, CDR2 SYDVKM. The CDR3 sequence is CASSLNPRGYGYTF. The CDR3 DNA is TGTGCCAGCAGTTTGAATCCCCGAGGGTATGGCTACACCTTC.

The V and J genes are TRBV10-3 and TRBJ2-3; 10 positions match TRBD2. With V trimmed by 6 bases and J by 0 bases, 3 bases remained unmatched. Germline V CDR1 and CDR2: ENHRY, SYGVKD. The CDR3 consists of 15 residues. CDR3 loop: CAIRSSGGSTDTQYF. DNA for the CDR3: TGTGCCATCAGGTCTAGCGGGGGAAGCACAGATACGCAGTATTTT.

The V call is TRBV5-5, the J call TRBJ2-3; tentative D call: TRBD2 (5 bases). V was pared by 4 bases and J by 6 bases, with 12 bases between. Looked up from germline, CDR1 is SGHKS and CDR2 is YYEKEE (reference sequence). The CDR3 spans 13 residues. The DNA of the CDR3 is TGTGCCAGCAGCCGCGGGCAGAAGGATACGCAGTATTTT. It encodes CASSRGQKDTQYF.

In this sample, this clone turned up once. The chain couples TRBV19 to TRBJ1-5; a weak D match, TRBD1 (5 bases). V was pared by 5 bases and J by 4 bases, with 15 bases between. The CDR3 contains 15 residues. Germline CDR1 reads LNHDA; CDR2 reads SQIVND (reference sequence). The CDR3 here is CASSSRRVVNQPQHF. The CDR3 DNA follows: TGTGCCAGTAGTTCACGCAGGGTTGTGAATCAGCCCCAGCATTTT.

The V call is TRBV2, the J call TRBJ1-2, with 7 bases lining up with TRBD1. Germline loops: CDR1 SNHLY, CDR2 FYNNEI. The CDR3 loop spans 16 amino acids. After removal of 6 bases from V and 0 bases from J, the junction contained 10 bases not matched to a gene. CDR3 bases: TGTGCCAGCAGCCCTAGGACAGGTCGAGCTAACTATGGCTACACCTTC. This codes for CASSPRTGRANYGYTF.

The rearrangement joins TRBV6-5 to TRBJ1-2; 9 nucleotides align to TRBD1. The CDR3 contains 14 residues. With 5 bases clipped from V and 5 bases from J, the junction kept 6 bases outside the gene matches. The V gene's germline CDR1 is MNHEY and CDR2 SVGAGI. The CDR3 reads CASSPDRGVYGYTF. CDR3 coding DNA: TGTGCCAGCAGTCCGGACAGGGGCGTGTATGGCTACACCTTC.

The chain links TRBV2 to TRBJ1-1; possibly TRBD1 for D (5 bases). The germline gives CDR1 SNHLY, CDR2 FYNNEI. This CDR3 contains 16 residues. V was shortened by 8 bases and J by 6 bases, with 25 bases between the two germline ends. The CDR3 bases are TGTGCCAGCCAAAATTCTTACCGGGGGTACAACGCTGAAGCTTTCTTT. It encodes CASQNSYRGYNAEAFF.

Only one count was recorded for this clone. The chain has TRBV3-1 (or the pseudogene TRBV3-2) and TRBJ2-1, with D uncertain. Germline V gene data show CDR1 as LGHDT and CDR2 as YNNKEL (reference sequence). The V and J ends lost 7 bases and 4 bases respectively, with 14 bases between them. This CDR3 comprises 14 residues. The CDR3 here is CASNLEAGYNEQFF. The CDR3, as DNA: TGTGCCAGCAACCTCGAGGCTGGATACAATGAGCAGTTCTTC.

The chain couples TRBV3-1 (or the pseudogene TRBV3-2) to TRBJ1-1; D is possibly TRBD1 (5 bases). The germline gives CDR1 LGHDT, CDR2 YNNKEL (reference sequence). Trimming shortened V by 3 bases and J by 1 base, and 6 bases separated the two germline ends. The CDR3 runs 13 residues. CDR3 nucleotides: TGTGCCAGCAGCCACGGGGGGAACACTGAAGCTTTCTTT. Its translation: CASSHGGNTEAFF.

V and J are TRBV5-8 and TRBJ2-2; 7 nucleotides match TRBD2. The V segment lost 1 base and the J segment 2 bases; nucleotides outside the gene matches: 14. The CDR3 is 19 amino acids. Germline V gene lookup returns CDR1 SGHTS and CDR2 YDEGEE. This chain's CDR3 is CASSLFGLEGLTNTGELFF. The DNA for the CDR3 is TGTGCCAGCAGCTTGTTCGGGTTGGAGGGACTAACTAACACCGGGGAGCTGTTTTTT.

The genes are TRBV5-1 and TRBJ1-1; 7 bases map to TRBD1. The J segment lost 5 bases and the V segment lost 1 base, leaving 11 bases of the junction unmatched. CDR3 length: 16 amino acids. Per germline, CDR1 SGHRS and CDR2 YFSETQ. CDR3 bases: TGCGCCAGCAGCTTGACAGGGGCGGGAGGAGGGACTGAAGCTTTCTTT. This codes for CASSLTGAGGGTEAFF.

V gene TRBV30 combines with J gene TRBJ1-2; 8 bases map to TRBD1. CDR3 length equals 12 residues. Germline loops: CDR1 GTSNPN, CDR2 SVGIG (reference sequence). The V gene end was trimmed by 5 bases and the J gene end by 8 bases; junction bases not matched to a gene: 7. DNA for the CDR3: TGTGCCTGGCAGGGGGCTGATAGAGGCTACACCTTC. It is translated as CAWQGADRGYTF.

J is TRBJ2-7 and V is TRBV13; D is undetermined. Germline values: CDR1 PRHDT, CDR2 FYEKMQ (reference sequence). V dropped 5 bases and J dropped 0 bases, with 14 bases sitting between them. The CDR3 runs 15 residues. The CDR3 sequence is CASSGRGWSSYEQYF. In DNA form, the CDR3 reads TGTGCCAGCAGCGGCCGCGGATGGAGCTCCTACGAGCAGTACTTC.

This rearrangement joins TRBV19 to TRBJ2-1, with 7 nucleotides matching TRBD1. J lost 2 bases, V lost 5 bases, and 6 bases had no gene match. Germline CDR1 is LNHDA and CDR2 is SQIVND (reference sequence). The CDR3 is 15 amino acids. The chain's CDR3 is CASSLLDRTYNEQFF. The CDR3 nucleotides read TGTGCCAGTAGTCTGTTGGACAGGACCTACAATGAGCAGTTCTTC. The full variable domain, rest sourced from reference TRBV19 and TRBJ2-1, is DGGITQSPKYLFRKEGQNVTLSCEQNLNHDAMYWYRQDPGQGLRLIYYSQIVNDFQKGDIAEGYSVSREKKESFPLTVTSAQKNPTAFYLCASSLLDRTYNEQFFGPGTRLTVL.

This clone was counted once. V is TRBV7-2 and J is TRBJ2-7, with 9 bases that match TRBD2. Trimming removed 8 bases from V and 0 bases from J; junction bases left unmatched: 5. The CDR3 totals 14 residues. Germline V gives CDR1 SGHTA, CDR2 FQGNSA. CDR3 in amino acids: CASGETSGSYEQYF. The CDR3, as DNA: TGTGCCAGCGGCGAGACTAGCGGCTCCTACGAGCAGTACTTC.

The gene calls are TRBV5-1 and TRBJ1-3; D may be TRBD1 (5 bases). Trimming stripped 1 base from V and 2 bases from J, with 7 bases between. The CDR3 length is 14 residues. Germline V gene lookup returns CDR1 SGHRS and CDR2 YFSETQ. In DNA form, the CDR3 reads TGCGCCAGCAGCTTGTCAGGGACTGGAAACACCATATATTTT. This codes for CASSLSGTGNTIYF.

The rearrangement uses TRBV3-1 (or the pseudogene TRBV3-2) and TRBJ1-2, with 7 bases fitting TRBD1. The ends lost 5 bases at V and 12 bases at J; junction bases unmatched: 6. The CDR3 spans 11 residues. CDR1 is LGHDT, CDR2 YNNKEL, per germline (reference sequence). CDR3 in amino acids: CASSGGGVDTF. The CDR3 nucleotides are TGTGCCAGCAGCGGAGGGGGCGTAGACACCTTC.

This CDR3 reads CASSKGQGGIAFF. CDR3 in DNA: TGTGCCAGCTCAAAAGGACAGGGAGGAATCGCTTTCTTT. This chain uses TRBV18 with TRBJ1-1; 8 bases line up with TRBD1. V shed 5 bases, J shed 11 bases, and the junction held 10 bases outside the gene matches. Germline-derived CDR1 and CDR2 are KGHSH and LQKENI. The CDR3 has 13 residues.

The chain combines TRBV27 with TRBJ2-5; 10 bases are shared with TRBD2. The CDR3 is 16 residues long. V shed 5 bases, J shed 1 base, and the junction held 7 bases outside the gene matches. In germline, CDR1 is MNHEY, CDR2 SMNVEV (reference sequence). The CDR3 DNA reads as TGTGCCAGCAGTCGAATAGGACTAGCGGCCCAAGAGACCCAGTACTTC. Residues: CASSRIGLAAQETQYF.